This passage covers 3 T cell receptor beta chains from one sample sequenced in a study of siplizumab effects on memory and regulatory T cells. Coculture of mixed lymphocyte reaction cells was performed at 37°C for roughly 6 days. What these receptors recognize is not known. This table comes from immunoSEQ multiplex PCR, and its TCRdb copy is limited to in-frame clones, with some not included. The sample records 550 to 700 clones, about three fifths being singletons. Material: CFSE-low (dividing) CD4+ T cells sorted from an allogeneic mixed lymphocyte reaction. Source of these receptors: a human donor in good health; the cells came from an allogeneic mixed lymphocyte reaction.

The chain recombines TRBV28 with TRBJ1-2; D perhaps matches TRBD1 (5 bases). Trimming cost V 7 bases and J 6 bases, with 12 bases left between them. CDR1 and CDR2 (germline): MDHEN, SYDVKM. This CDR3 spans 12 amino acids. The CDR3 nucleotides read TGTGCCAGCACTAAGGGACGAGATGGCTACACCTTC. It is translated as CASTKGRDGYTF.

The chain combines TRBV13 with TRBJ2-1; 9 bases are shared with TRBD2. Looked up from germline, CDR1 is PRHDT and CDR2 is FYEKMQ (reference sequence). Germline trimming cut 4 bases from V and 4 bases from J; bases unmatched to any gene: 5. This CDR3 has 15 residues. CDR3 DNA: TGTGCCAGCAGCTCTTGGACTAGCGAGTACAATGAGCAGTTCTTC. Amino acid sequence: CASSSWTSEYNEQFF.

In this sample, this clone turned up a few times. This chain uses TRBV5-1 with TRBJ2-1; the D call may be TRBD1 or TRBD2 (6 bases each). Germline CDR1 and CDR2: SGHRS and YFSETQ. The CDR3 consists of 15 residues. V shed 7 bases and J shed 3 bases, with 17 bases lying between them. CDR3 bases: TGCGCCAGCTCTGAGTCGGGGGCCCACTACAATGAGCAGTTCTTC. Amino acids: CASSESGAHYNEQFF.